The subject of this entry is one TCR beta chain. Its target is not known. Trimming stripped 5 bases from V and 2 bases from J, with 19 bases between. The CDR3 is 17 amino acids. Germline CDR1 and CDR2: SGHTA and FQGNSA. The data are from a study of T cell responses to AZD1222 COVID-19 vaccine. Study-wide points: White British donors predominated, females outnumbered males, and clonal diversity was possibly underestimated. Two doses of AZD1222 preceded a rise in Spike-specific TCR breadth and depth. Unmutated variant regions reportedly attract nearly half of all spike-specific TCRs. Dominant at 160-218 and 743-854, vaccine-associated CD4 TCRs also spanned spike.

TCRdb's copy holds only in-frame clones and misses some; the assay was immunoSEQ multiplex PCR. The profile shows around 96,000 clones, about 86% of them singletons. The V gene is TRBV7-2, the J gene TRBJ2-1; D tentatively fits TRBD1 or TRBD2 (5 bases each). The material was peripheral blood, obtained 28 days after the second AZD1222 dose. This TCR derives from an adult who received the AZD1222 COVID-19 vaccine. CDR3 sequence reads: CASSKGRSLGPYNEQFF. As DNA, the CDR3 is TGTGCCAGCAGCAAGGGACGGAGCCTCGGTCCCTACAATGAGCAGTTCTTC. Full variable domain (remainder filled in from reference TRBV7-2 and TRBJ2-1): GAGVSQSPSNKVTEKGKDVELRCDPISGHTALYWYRQSLGQGLEFLIYFQGNSAPDKSGLPSDRFSAERTGGSVSTLTIQRTQQEDSAVYLCASSKGRSLGPYNEQFFGPGTRLTVL.